This TCR beta chain emerged from a study of tumor-infiltrating lymphocytes in primary liver carcinoma. Study-wide context: There were tumors of stage T1-T3 N0M0, each 4.2 to 10 cm across. The study obtained roughly 3.65 to 7.5 million productive TCRbeta reads per sample, similar across tissue types. General study points: Owing to bulk unsorted samples, no comparison was made between CD4+ and CD8+ repertoires. The top-250-clone fraction was significantly higher in tumors than in blood (p = 0.039).

Germline V gene lookup returns CDR1 SGHAT and CDR2 FQNNGV. The CDR3 sequence is 15 residues long. A constant-region primer primed TCR beta cDNA synthesis from 400 to 550 ng of total RNA. The TCR beta library was amplified through three nested multiplex PCR rounds in a modified ARM-PCR procedure. The study ran its first two PCR rounds for approximately 10 cycles each, using TRBV1-TRBV30 forward primers and a C-beta reverse primer. Each CDR3 protein gets one entry after TCRdb re-called the multiplex PCR reads with MiXCR. The repertoire holds approximately 340,000 distinct CDR3 sequences, with approximately 65% as singletons. Germline DNA was also extracted, and blood RNA was taken from unsorted whole blood. Notes on this clonotype: The antigen remains undetermined.

The rearrangement joins TRBV11-2 to TRBJ2-1; tentatively, D is TRBD2 (5 bases). The J call may be incorrect, as the DNA end agrees better with TRBJ2-7. This sequence originates from a man between 40 and 49 years old with primary liver carcinoma and hepatitis B virus infection. The sequenced material came from peripheral blood. CDR3 nucleotide sequence: TGTGCCAGCAGCACCACCAGTGGGAGAGGGCACGAGCAGTACTTC. This encodes CASSTTSGRGHEQYF.